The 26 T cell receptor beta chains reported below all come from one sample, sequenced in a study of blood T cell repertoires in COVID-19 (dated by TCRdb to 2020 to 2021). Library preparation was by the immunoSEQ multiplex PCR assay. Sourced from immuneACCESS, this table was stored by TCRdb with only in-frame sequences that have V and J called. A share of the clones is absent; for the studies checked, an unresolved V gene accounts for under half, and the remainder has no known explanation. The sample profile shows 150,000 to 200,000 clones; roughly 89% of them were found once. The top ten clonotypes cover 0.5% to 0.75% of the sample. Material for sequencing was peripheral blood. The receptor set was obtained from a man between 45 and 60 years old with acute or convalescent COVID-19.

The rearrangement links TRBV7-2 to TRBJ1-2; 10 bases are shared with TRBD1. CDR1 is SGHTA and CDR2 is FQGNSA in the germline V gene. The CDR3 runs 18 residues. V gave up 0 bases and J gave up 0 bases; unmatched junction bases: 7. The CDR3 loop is CASSLAQDRGIANYGYTF. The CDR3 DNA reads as TGTGCCAGCAGCTTAGCGCAGGACAGGGGGATAGCTAACTATGGCTACACCTTC.

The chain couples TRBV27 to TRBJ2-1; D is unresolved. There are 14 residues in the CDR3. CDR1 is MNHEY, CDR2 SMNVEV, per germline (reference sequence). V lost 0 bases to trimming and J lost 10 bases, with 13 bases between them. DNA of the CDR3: TGTGCCAGCAGTTTATCGCCATCCGCCGGGGAGCAGTTCTTC. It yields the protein CASSLSPSAGEQFF.

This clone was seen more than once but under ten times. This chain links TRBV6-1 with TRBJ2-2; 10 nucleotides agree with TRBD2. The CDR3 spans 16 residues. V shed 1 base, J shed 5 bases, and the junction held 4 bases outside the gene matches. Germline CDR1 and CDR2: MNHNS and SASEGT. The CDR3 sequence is CASSEGASGGTGELFF. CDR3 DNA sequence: TGTGCCAGCAGTGAAGGGGCTAGCGGGGGTACCGGGGAGCTGTTTTTT.

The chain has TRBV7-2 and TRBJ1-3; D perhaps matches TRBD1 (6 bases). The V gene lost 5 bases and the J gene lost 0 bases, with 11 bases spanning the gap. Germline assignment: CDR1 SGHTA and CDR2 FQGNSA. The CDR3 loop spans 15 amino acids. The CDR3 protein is CASSQGQTSGNTIYF. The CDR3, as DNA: TGTGCCAGCAGCCAGGGGCAGACCTCTGGAAACACCATATATTTT.

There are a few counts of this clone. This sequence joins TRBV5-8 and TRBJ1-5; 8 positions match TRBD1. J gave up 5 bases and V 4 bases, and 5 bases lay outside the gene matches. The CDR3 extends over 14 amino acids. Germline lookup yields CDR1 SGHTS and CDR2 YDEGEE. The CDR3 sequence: CASSGGQADQPQHF. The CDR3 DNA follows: TGTGCCAGCAGCGGGGGACAGGCCGATCAGCCCCAGCATTTT.

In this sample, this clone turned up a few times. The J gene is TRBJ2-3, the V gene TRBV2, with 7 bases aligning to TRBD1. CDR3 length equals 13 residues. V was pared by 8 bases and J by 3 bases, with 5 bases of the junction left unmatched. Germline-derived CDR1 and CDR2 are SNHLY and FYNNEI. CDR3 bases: TGTGCCAGCGGACAGGTCAAAACAGATACGCAGTATTTT. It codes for CASGQVKTDTQYF. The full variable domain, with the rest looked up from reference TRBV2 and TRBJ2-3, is EPEVTQTPSHQVTQMGQEVILRCVPISNHLYFYWYRQILGQKVEFLVSFYNNEISEKSEIFDDQFSVERPDGSNFTLKIRSTKLEDSAMYFCASGQVKTDTQYFGPGTRLTVL.

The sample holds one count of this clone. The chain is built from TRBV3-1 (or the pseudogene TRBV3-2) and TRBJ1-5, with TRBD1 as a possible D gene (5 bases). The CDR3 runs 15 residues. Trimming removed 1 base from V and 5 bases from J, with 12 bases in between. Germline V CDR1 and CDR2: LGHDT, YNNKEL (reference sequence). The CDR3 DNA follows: TGTGCCAGCAGCCAAGTTAGCGGGGCCGATCAGCCCCAGCATTTT. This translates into CASSQVSGADQPQHF.

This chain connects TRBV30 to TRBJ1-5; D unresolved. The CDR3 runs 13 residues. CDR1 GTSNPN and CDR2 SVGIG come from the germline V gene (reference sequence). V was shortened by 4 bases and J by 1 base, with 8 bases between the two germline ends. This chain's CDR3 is CAWNPGSNQPQHF. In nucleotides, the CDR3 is TGTGCCTGGAACCCGGGAAGCAATCAGCCCCAGCATTTT.

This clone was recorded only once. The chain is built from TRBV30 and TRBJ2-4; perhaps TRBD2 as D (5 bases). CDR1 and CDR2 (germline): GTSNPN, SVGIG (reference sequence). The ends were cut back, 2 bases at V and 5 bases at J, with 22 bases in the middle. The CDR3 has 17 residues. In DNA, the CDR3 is TGTGCCTGGAGTAGTTTCCTCAAAGGCTCGAGGGAAAACATTCAGTACTTC. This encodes CAWSSFLKGSRENIQYF.

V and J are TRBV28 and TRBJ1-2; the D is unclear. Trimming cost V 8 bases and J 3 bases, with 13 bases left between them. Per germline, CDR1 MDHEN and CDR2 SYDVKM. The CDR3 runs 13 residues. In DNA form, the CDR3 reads TGTGCCAGCCGACGGAGGGTTCACTATGGCTACACCTTC. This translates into CASRRRVHYGYTF.

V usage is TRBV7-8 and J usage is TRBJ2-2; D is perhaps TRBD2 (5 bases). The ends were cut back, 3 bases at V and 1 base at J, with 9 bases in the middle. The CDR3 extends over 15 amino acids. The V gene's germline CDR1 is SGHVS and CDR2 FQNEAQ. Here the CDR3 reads CASSFFGMNTGELFF. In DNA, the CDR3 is TGTGCCAGCAGCTTTTTCGGGATGAACACCGGGGAGCTGTTTTTT. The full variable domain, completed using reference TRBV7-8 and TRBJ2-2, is GAGVSQSPRYKVAKRGQDVALRCDPISGHVSLFWYQQALGQGPEFLTYFQNEAQLDKSGLPSDRFFAERPEGSVSTLKIQRTQQEDSAVYLCASSFFGMNTGELFFGEGSRLTVL.

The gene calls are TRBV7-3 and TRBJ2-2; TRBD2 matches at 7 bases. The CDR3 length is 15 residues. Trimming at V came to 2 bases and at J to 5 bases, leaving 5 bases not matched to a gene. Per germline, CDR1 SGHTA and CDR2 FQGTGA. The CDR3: CASSLGRGGTGELFF. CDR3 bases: TGTGCCAGCAGCTTAGGGCGGGGAGGGACCGGGGAGCTGTTTTTT.

CDR3 in amino acids: CARSLWGGGGYEQYV. DNA of the CDR3: TGTGCCCGCAGCTTGTGGGGCGGGGGGGGTTACGAGCAGTACGTC. This chain links TRBV5-4 with TRBJ2-7; 9 bases align to TRBD2. Germline lookup yields CDR1 SGHNT and CDR2 YYREEE (reference sequence). The CDR3 loop spans 15 amino acids.

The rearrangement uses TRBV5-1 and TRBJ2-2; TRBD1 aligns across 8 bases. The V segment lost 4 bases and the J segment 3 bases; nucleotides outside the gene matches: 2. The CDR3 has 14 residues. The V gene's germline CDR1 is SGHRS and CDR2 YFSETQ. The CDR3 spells CASSRTGHTGELFF. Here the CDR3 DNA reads TGCGCCAGCAGCCGGACAGGGCACACCGGGGAGCTGTTTTTT.

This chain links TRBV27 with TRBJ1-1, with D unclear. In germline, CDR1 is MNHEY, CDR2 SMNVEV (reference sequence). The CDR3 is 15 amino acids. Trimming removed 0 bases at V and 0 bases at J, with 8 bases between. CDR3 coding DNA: TGTGCCAGCAGTTTATCTCTCGCGGTGAACACTGAAGCTTTCTTT. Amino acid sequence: CASSLSLAVNTEAFF.

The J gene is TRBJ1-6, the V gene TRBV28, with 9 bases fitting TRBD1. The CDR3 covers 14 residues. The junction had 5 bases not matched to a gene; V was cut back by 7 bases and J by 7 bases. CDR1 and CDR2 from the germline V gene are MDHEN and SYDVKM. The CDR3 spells CASTQGQGNSPLHF. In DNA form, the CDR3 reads TGTGCCAGCACTCAAGGACAGGGGAATTCACCCCTCCACTTT.

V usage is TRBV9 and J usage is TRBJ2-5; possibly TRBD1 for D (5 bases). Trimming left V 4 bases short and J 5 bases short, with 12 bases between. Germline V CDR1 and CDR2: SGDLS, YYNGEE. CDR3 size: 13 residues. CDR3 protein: CASSIQGSETQYF. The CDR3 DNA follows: TGTGCCAGCAGCATCCAGGGCTCTGAGACCCAGTACTTC.

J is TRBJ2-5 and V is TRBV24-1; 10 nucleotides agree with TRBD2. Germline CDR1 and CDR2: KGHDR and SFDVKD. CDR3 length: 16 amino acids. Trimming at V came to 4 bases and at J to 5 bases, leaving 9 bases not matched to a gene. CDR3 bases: TGTGCCACCAGTGACCCAGCGGGGGGGGGATACGAGACCCAGTACTTC. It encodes CATSDPAGGGYETQYF.

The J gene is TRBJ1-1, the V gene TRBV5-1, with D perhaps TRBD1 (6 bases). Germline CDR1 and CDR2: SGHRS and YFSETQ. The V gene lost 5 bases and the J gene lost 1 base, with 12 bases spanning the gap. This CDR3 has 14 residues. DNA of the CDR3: TGCGCCAGCAGTCACCGGACAGCGAACACTGAAGCTTTCTTT. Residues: CASSHRTANTEAFF.

CDR3 DNA: TGTGCCAGCAGGAAAGGACAGGGCCCCTATGGCTACACCTTC. This codes for CASRKGQGPYGYTF. This chain uses TRBV6-5 with TRBJ1-2; 8 bases are a match to TRBD1. The V segment lost 6 bases and the J segment 4 bases; nucleotides outside the gene matches: 7. From germline, CDR1 is MNHEY and CDR2 SVGAGI. The CDR3 covers 14 residues.

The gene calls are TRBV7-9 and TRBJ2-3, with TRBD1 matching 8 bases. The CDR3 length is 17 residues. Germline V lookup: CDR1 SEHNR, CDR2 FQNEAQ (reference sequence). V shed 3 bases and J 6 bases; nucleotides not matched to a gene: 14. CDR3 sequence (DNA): TGTGCCAGCAGCTTTACCCTCGGGGACCGACAGGGGGATACGCAGTATTTT. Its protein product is CASSFTLGDRQGDTQYF.

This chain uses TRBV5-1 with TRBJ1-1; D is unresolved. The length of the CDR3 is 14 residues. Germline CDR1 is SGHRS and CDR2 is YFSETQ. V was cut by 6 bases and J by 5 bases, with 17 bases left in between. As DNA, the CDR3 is TGCGCCAGCACCCTGGGAGGTATAGGGACTGAAGCTTTCTTT. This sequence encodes CASTLGGIGTEAFF.

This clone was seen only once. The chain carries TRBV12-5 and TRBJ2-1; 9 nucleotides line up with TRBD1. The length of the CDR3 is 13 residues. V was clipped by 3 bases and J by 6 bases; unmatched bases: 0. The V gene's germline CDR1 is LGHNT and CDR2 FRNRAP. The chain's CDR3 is CASGLQGANEQFF. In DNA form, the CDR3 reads TGTGCTAGTGGTTTACAGGGGGCCAATGAGCAGTTCTTC.

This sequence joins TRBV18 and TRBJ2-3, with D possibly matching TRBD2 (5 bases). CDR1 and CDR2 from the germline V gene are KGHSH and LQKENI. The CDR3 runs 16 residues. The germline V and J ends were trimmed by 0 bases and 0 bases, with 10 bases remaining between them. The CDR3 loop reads CASSPPWRSSTDTQYF. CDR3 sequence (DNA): TGTGCCAGCTCACCACCGTGGAGGAGCAGCACAGATACGCAGTATTTT.

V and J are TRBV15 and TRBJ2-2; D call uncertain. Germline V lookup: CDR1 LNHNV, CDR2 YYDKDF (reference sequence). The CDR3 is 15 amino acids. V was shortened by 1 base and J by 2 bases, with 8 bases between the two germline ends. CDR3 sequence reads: CATSRGSGNTGELFF. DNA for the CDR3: TGTGCCACCAGCAGAGGATCAGGCAACACCGGGGAGCTGTTTTTT.

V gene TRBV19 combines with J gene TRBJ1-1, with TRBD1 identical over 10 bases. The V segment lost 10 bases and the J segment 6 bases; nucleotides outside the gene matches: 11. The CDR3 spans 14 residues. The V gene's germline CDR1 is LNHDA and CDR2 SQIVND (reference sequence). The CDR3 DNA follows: TGTGCCACCAGACAGGGGGCGCGATCGTCTGAAGCTTTCTTT. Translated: CATRQGARSSEAFF.